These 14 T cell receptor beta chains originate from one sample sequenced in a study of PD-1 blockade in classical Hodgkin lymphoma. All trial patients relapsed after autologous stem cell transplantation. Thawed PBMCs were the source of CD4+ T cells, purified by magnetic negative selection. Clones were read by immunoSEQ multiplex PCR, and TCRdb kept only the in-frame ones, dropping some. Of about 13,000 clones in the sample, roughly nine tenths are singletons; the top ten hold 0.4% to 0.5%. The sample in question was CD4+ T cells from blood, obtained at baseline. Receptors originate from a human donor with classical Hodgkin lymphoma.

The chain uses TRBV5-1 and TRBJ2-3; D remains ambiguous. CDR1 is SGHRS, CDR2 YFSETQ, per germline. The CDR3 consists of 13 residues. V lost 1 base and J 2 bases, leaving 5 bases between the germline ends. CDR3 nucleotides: TGCGCCAGCAGCTTGCAGGACACAGATACGCAGTATTTT. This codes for CASSLQDTDTQYF.

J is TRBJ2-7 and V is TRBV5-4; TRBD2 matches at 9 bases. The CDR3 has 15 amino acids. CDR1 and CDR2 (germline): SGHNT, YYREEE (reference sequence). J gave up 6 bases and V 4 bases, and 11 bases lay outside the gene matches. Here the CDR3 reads CASSEGGRAGGEQYF. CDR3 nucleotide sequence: TGTGCCAGCAGCGAAGGCGGGAGGGCAGGTGGCGAGCAGTACTTC.

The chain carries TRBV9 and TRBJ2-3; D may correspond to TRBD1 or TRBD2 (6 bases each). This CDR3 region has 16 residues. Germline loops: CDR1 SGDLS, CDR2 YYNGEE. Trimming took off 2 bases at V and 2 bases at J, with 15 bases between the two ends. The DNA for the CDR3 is TGTGCCAGCAGCGTGAGGGGGGACTTCTACACAGATACGCAGTATTTT. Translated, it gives CASSVRGDFYTDTQYF.

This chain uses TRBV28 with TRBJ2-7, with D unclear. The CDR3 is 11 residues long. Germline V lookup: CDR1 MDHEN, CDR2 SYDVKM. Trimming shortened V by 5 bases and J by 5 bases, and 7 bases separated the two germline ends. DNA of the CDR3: TGTGCCAGCAGTCTTGCGAACGAGCAGTACTTC. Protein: CASSLANEQYF.

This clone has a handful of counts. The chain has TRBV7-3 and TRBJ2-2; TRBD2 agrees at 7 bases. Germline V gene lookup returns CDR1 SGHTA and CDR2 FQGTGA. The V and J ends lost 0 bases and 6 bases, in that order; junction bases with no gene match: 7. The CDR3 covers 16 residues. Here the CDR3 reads CASSLTAPGGAGELFF. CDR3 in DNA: TGTGCCAGCAGCTTAACAGCACCGGGGGGAGCCGGGGAGCTGTTTTTT.

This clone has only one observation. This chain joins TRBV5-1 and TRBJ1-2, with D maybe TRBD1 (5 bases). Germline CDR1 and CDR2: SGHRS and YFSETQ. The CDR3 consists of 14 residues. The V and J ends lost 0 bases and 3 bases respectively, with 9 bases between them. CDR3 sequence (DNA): TGCGCCAGCAGCTTGGTAGGGACGTACTATGGCTACACCTTC. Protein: CASSLVGTYYGYTF.

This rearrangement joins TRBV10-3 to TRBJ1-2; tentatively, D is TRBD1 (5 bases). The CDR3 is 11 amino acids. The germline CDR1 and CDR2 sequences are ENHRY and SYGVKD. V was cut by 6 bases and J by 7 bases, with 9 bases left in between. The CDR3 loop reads CAIRSDSGYTF. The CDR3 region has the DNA TGTGCCATCAGGTCCGACAGTGGCTACACCTTC.

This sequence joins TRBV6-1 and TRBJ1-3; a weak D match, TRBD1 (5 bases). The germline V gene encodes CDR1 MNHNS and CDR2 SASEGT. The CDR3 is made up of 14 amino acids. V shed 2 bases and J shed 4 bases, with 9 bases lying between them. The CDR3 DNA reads TGTGCCAGCAGTGAACAGGGATCGGGAAACACCATATATTTT. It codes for CASSEQGSGNTIYF.

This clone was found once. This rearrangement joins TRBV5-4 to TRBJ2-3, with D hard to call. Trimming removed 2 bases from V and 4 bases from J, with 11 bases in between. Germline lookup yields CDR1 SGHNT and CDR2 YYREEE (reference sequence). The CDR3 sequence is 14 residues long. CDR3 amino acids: CASSFYDPPDTQYF. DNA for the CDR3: TGTGCCAGCAGCTTTTACGACCCCCCAGATACGCAGTATTTT. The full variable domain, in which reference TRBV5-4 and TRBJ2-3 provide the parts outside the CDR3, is ETGVTQSPTHLIKTRGQQVTLRCSSQSGHNTVSWYQQALGQGPQFIFQYYREEENGRGNFPPRFSGLQFPNYSSELNVNALELDDSALYLCASSFYDPPDTQYFGPGTRLTVL.

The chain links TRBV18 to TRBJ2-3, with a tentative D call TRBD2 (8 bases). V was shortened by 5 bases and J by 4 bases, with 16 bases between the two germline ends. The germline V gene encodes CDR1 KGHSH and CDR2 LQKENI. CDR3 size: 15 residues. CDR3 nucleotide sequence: TGTGCCAGCTCAACCCGCGGGGGGACAGCAGATACGCAGTATTTT. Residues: CASSTRGGTADTQYF.

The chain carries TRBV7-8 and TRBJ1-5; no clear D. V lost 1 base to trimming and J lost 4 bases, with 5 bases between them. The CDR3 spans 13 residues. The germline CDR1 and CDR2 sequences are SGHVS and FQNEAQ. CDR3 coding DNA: TGTGCCAGCAGCTTAGGGACGAATCAGCCCCAGCATTTT. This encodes CASSLGTNQPQHF.

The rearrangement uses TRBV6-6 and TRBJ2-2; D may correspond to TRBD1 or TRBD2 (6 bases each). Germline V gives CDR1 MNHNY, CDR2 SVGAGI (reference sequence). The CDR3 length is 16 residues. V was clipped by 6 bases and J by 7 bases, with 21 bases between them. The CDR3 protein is CASRGASERRGGELFF. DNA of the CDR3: TGTGCCAGCAGGGGGGCTAGCGAGAGGAGAGGCGGGGAGCTGTTTTTT.

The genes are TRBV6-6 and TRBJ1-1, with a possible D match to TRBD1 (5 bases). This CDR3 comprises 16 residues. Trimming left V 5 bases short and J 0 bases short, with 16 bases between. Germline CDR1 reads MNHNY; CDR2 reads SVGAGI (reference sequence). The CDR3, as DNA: TGTGCCAGCAGTCACGGGACTCTCGGAATGAACACTGAAGCTTTCTTT. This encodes CASSHGTLGMNTEAFF.

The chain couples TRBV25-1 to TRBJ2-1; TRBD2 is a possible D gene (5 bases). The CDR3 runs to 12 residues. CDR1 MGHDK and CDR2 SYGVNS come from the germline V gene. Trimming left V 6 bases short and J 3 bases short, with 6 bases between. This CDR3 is CASREDYNEQFF. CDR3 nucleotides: TGTGCCAGCAGGGAGGACTACAATGAGCAGTTCTTC.